What follows are 27 T cell receptor beta chains derived from one specimen sequenced in a study of cytomegalovirus exposure and HLA in healthy donors. In the PCR, 60 Vbeta and 13 Jbeta primers were used. The table came from immunoSEQ multiplex PCR; TCRdb's copy has only in-frame clones and leaves some out. The table records about 160,000 clones, over 65% of them present only once. The sample consisted of PBMCs. The receptors originated from a man aged 40-55 years in good health and CMV-seropositive.

This clone was seen a few times. The J gene is TRBJ1-2, the V gene TRBV6-5; 7 bases match TRBD1. V shed 5 bases and J 0 bases; nucleotides not matched to a gene: 0. Per germline, CDR1 MNHEY and CDR2 SVGAGI. The CDR3 runs 13 residues. CDR3: CASSGTANYGYTF. DNA of the CDR3: TGTGCCAGCAGTGGGACAGCTAACTATGGCTACACCTTC.

The chain recombines TRBV10-3 with TRBJ1-6; 8 bases align to TRBD1. V lost 9 bases, J lost 9 bases, and 4 bases stayed unmatched. The CDR3 consists of 12 residues. The germline V gene encodes CDR1 ENHRY and CDR2 SYGVKD. The CDR3 here is CAIGTGGSPLHF. DNA of the CDR3: TGTGCCATAGGGACAGGTGGTTCACCCCTCCACTTT.

The chain links TRBV19 to TRBJ2-7; 8 bases are shared with TRBD1. The CDR3 has 14 residues. CDR1 and CDR2 from the germline V gene are LNHDA and SQIVND (reference sequence). J was trimmed by 1 base and V by 6 bases; bases with no gene match: 5. In DNA, the CDR3 is TGTGCCAGTAGCCAAAACAGGGGGTCCTACGAGCAGTACTTC. This encodes CASSQNRGSYEQYF. Complete variable domain (other parts from reference TRBV19 and TRBJ2-7): DGGITQSPKYLFRKEGQNVTLSCEQNLNHDAMYWYRQDPGQGLRLIYYSQIVNDFQKGDIAEGYSVSREKKESFPLTVTSAQKNPTAFYLCASSQNRGSYEQYFGPGTRLTVT.

V gene TRBV4-1 combines with J gene TRBJ1-2, with 9 bases identical to TRBD1. V dropped 5 bases and J dropped 8; count of bases not matched to a gene: 9. Germline loops: CDR1 MGHRA, CDR2 YSYEKL. CDR3 length equals 14 residues. CDR3 region: CASSYEDRGNGYTF. As DNA, the CDR3 is TGCGCCAGCAGCTACGAAGACAGGGGGAACGGCTACACCTTC.

The rearrangement joins TRBV6-6 to TRBJ1-4, with D uncertain. CDR3 length equals 15 residues. The V end was cut by 5 bases, the J end by 6 bases, with 16 bases between. Per germline, CDR1 MNHNY and CDR2 SVGAGI (reference sequence). The CDR3 bases are TGTGCCAGCAGTCCCCGGGAGGCTCAAGATGAAAAACTGTTTTTT. It is translated as CASSPREAQDEKLFF.

The V and J genes are TRBV28 and TRBJ1-1, with 7 bases that match TRBD1. The germline CDR1 and CDR2 sequences are MDHEN and SYDVKM. The trim removed 6 bases at V and 4 bases at J, leaving 8 bases unmatched. The CDR3 has 14 residues. DNA of the CDR3: TGTGCCAGCAGGGTGACAGGGCTGTTCACTGAAGCTTTCTTT. It specifies CASRVTGLFTEAFF.

In nucleotides, the CDR3 is TGCAGCGTTCGCAAAGGGGATGAGCAGTTCTTC. Translated, it gives CSVRKGDEQFF. The chain links TRBV29-1 to TRBJ2-1, with D possibly being TRBD1 (5 bases). CDR1 and CDR2 from the germline V gene are SQVTM and ANQGSEA. This CDR3 contains 11 residues. V dropped 5 bases and J dropped 8 bases, with 10 bases sitting between them.

The chain employs TRBV6-6 and TRBJ2-2, with TRBD1 identical over 9 bases. The length of the CDR3 is 14 residues. V trimming: 6 bases; J trimming: 4 bases; junction bases outside the gene matches: 3. The germline V gene encodes CDR1 MNHNY and CDR2 SVGAGI (reference sequence). This chain's CDR3 is CASRRQGGTGELFF. CDR3 in DNA: TGTGCCAGCAGGAGACAGGGGGGCACCGGGGAGCTGTTTTTT.

The table lists this clone with a few counts. The chain joins TRBV12-5 to TRBJ2-1; TRBD2 is a possible D gene (5 bases). The germline V gene has CDR1 LGHNT and CDR2 FRNRAP. The length of the CDR3 is 13 residues. The V end was cut by 4 bases, the J end by 4 bases, with 8 bases between. The CDR3 is CASGSPGYNEQFF. The CDR3 DNA reads as TGTGCTAGTGGTTCCCCGGGGTACAATGAGCAGTTCTTC.

The chain employs TRBV7-9 and TRBJ1-3; the D gene is possibly TRBD1 (6 bases). V gave up 1 base and J gave up 0 bases, with 13 bases separating them. Germline V gene lookup returns CDR1 SEHNR and CDR2 FQNEAQ (reference sequence). The CDR3 has 17 amino acids. Here the CDR3 reads CASSLGSGGPSGNTIYF. CDR3 sequence (DNA): TGTGCCAGCAGCTTAGGATCGGGGGGCCCCTCTGGAAACACCATATATTTT.

The V and J genes are TRBV5-4 and TRBJ1-1; D remains unclear. Deletions cut 4 bases from V and 5 bases from J, with 9 bases between. Germline V gives CDR1 SGHNT, CDR2 YYREEE (reference sequence). CDR3 size: 12 residues. The CDR3 nucleotides are TGTGCCAGCAGCCGATGGGCGACTGAAGCTTTCTTT. It specifies CASSRWATEAFF.

The rearrangement joins TRBV2 to TRBJ2-5; the D gene is possibly TRBD2 (6 bases). The V gene lost 2 bases and the J gene lost 0 bases, with 13 bases spanning the gap. CDR1 and CDR2 from the germline V gene are SNHLY and FYNNEI. The length of the CDR3 is 16 residues. The CDR3 nucleotides are TGTGCCAGCAGTGAACCGGGACTGTCATACCAAGAGACCCAGTACTTC. This gives the protein CASSEPGLSYQETQYF.

A few counts support this clone. The chain joins TRBV19 to TRBJ1-5, with D unclear. V was cut by 5 bases and J by 4 bases, with 9 bases left in between. The CDR3 is 13 amino acids. Germline lookup yields CDR1 LNHDA and CDR2 SQIVND (reference sequence). For the CDR3, the DNA is TGTGCCAGTAGTTCGAGTTTTAATCAGCCCCAGCATTTT. This codes for CASSSSFNQPQHF.

This clone was counted between two and nine times. The V call is TRBV5-1, the J call TRBJ1-5, with D perhaps matching TRBD1 (5 bases). The V end was cut by 3 bases, the J end by 0 bases, with 10 bases between. This CDR3 has 15 amino acids. The germline gives CDR1 SGHRS, CDR2 YFSETQ. The CDR3 bases are TGCGCCAGCAGCTCTGACAGCTATAGCAATCAGCCCCAGCATTTT. Translation gives CASSSDSYSNQPQHF.

Of note for this clone: Other DNA variants within this sample encode the same CDR3. V and J are TRBV4-3 and TRBJ1-2; D is uncertain. V lost 0 bases and J 5 bases, leaving 7 bases between the germline ends. The CDR3 is 13 amino acids. Germline V CDR1 and CDR2: LGHNA, YSLEER. The CDR3 DNA is TGCGCCAGCAGCCAAGATCGCGGTTATGGCTACACCTTC. Translated, it gives CASSQDRGYGYTF.

V usage is TRBV7-9 and J usage is TRBJ2-3; 13 nucleotides match TRBD2. V was pared by 5 bases and J by 2 bases, with 13 bases of the junction left unmatched. Germline V gene lookup returns CDR1 SEHNR and CDR2 FQNEAQ (reference sequence). The CDR3 spans 19 residues. The CDR3 loop reads CASSRPSWTSGGITDTQYF. The CDR3 DNA is TGTGCCAGCAGCCGACCCTCCTGGACTAGCGGGGGAATCACAGATACGCAGTATTTT.

This sequence joins TRBV7-3 and TRBJ2-3; 7 positions agree with TRBD2. CDR1 and CDR2 (germline): SGHTA, FQGTGA. Unmatched junction bases numbered 11, after V lost 6 bases and J lost 5 bases. The CDR3 is 15 amino acids. The CDR3 DNA is TGTGCCAGCAGTCTGTCTGGGGGGGTTGGAGATACGCAGTATTTT. Amino acid sequence: CASSLSGGVGDTQYF.

The chain uses TRBV6-1 and TRBJ1-5, with 12 bases lining up with TRBD1. The CDR3 contains 15 residues. Germline-derived CDR1 and CDR2 are MNHNS and SASEGT. V lost 3 bases and J lost 4; bases outside the gene matches: 1. CDR3: CASSEGQGANQPQHF. Written as DNA, the CDR3 is TGTGCCAGCAGTGAGGGACAGGGGGCAAATCAGCCCCAGCATTTT.

In this sample, this clone turned up a few times. The V call is TRBV27, the J call TRBJ2-3, with a weak D call TRBD2 (5 bases). V dropped 2 bases and J dropped 0 bases, with 12 bases sitting between them. Germline CDR1 is MNHEY and CDR2 is SMNVEV (reference sequence). CDR3 length: 16 amino acids. CDR3 nucleotides: TGTGCCAGCAGTTTAGACCCCCGGACTAGCACAGATACGCAGTATTTT. Protein sequence: CASSLDPRTSTDTQYF.

About this clone: At the DNA level, this CDR3 is encoded by other sequences in the same sample as well. The chain joins TRBV6-5 to TRBJ2-7; 11 bases agree with TRBD1. Germline V lookup: CDR1 MNHEY, CDR2 SVGAGI. The CDR3 runs to 14 residues. The J segment lost 7 bases and the V segment lost 6 bases, leaving 8 bases of the junction unmatched. CDR3 region: CASRPGQGAWEQYF. The CDR3 DNA follows: TGTGCCAGCAGACCCGGACAGGGGGCTTGGGAGCAGTACTTC.

The genes are TRBV19 and TRBJ2-7; D possibly corresponds to TRBD2 (6 bases). Germline CDR1 LNHDA, CDR2 SQIVND (reference sequence). V lost 6 bases to trimming and J lost 9 bases, with 12 bases between them. The CDR3 contains 11 residues. The CDR3 loop is CASSSDGGQYF. For the CDR3, the DNA is TGTGCCAGTAGCTCCGACGGGGGGCAGTACTTC.

This clone was seen only once. The rearrangement links TRBV6-5 to TRBJ2-3; 7 nucleotides line up with TRBD1. Germline V gives CDR1 MNHEY, CDR2 SVGAGI. V lost 7 bases and J lost 5; bases outside the gene matches: 9. The CDR3 consists of 14 residues. The CDR3 nucleotides are TGTGCCAGCAAAGGGACAGTTCGAGGAGATACGCAGTATTTT. Translating gives CASKGTVRGDTQYF.

This chain uses TRBV28 with TRBJ2-7; possibly TRBD2 for D (6 bases). This CDR3 comprises 16 residues. V was trimmed by 8 bases and J by 3 bases, leaving 23 bases between them. Germline CDR1 and CDR2: MDHEN and SYDVKM. The CDR3 region is CASPPGGATTNYEQYF. For the CDR3, the DNA is TGTGCCAGCCCTCCGGGCGGGGCCACTACCAACTACGAGCAGTACTTC.

This chain uses TRBV7-2 with TRBJ1-5, with 10 bases identical to TRBD1. V gave up 1 base and J gave up 5 bases; unmatched junction bases: 2. CDR1 is SGHTA and CDR2 is FQGNSA in the germline V gene. The CDR3 totals 15 residues. The CDR3 is CASSLVGTGDQPQHF. CDR3 sequence (DNA): TGTGCCAGCAGCTTAGTAGGGACAGGGGATCAGCCCCAGCATTTT.

V and J are TRBV4-3 and TRBJ1-2, with 7 nucleotides matching TRBD1. The CDR3 extends over 15 amino acids. Per the germline V gene, CDR1 is LGHNA and CDR2 is YSLEER. Trimming cost V 0 bases and J 3 bases; bases outside gene matches: 4. The CDR3 DNA is TGCGCCAGCAGCCAAGATGTTCAGGGGGACTATGGCTACACCTTC. Encoded protein: CASSQDVQGDYGYTF.

The chain carries TRBV5-4 and TRBJ2-1, with D uncertain. The germline gives CDR1 SGHNT, CDR2 YYREEE (reference sequence). V gave up 0 bases and J gave up 5 bases, with 6 bases separating them. The length of the CDR3 is 13 residues. CDR3 nucleotides: TGTGCCAGCAGCTTGGCGGGTAACAATGAGCAGTTCTTC. Translated: CASSLAGNNEQFF.

The J gene is TRBJ1-5, the V gene TRBV4-1, with D hard to call. Germline V gives CDR1 MGHRA, CDR2 YSYEKL. The CDR3 length is 15 residues. Trimming removed 1 base at V and 2 bases at J, with 9 bases between. The CDR3 sequence: CASSQVIKRNQPQHF. CDR3 DNA: TGCGCCAGCAGCCAAGTTATAAAGCGCAATCAGCCCCAGCATTTT.